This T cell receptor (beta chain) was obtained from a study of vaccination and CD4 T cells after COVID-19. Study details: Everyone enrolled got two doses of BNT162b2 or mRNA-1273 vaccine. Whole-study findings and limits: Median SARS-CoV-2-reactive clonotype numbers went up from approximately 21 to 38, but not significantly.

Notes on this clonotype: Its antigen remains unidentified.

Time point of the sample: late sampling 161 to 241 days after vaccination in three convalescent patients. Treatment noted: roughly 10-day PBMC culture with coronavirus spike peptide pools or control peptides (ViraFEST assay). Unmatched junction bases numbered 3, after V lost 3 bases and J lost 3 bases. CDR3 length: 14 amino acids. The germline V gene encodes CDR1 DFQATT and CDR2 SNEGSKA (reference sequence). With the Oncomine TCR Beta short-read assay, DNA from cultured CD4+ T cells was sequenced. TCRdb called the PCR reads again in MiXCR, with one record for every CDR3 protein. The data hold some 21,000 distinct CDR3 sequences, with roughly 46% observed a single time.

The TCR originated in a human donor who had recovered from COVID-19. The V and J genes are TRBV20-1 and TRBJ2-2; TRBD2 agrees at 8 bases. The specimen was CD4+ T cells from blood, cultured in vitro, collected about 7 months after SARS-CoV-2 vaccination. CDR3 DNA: TGCAGTGCTAGCGTAGCGGGGTACACCGGGGAGCTGTTTTTT. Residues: CSASVAGYTGELFF.